This T cell receptor beta chain was identified in a study of shared clonotypes between healthy human individuals. Background on the study: Each donor contributed plates that comprised three CD4 naive, three CD4 memory, two CD8 naive and one CD8 memory.

Germline CDR1 is SGHKS and CDR2 is YYEKEE (reference sequence). Trimming took off 0 bases at V and 4 bases at J, with 8 bases between the two ends. The length of the CDR3 is 13 residues. The repertoire was sequenced with immunoSEQ multiplex PCR; TCRdb's copy has only in-frame clones and lacks some. The sample contains more than 550,000 clones, roughly 72% of which appear only once. Partitioning of CD4+ cells yielded a CD45RA+ naive subset and a CD45RA-negative memory subset. General observations from the study: Several donors shared around 5.2% of their naive CD4 clonotypes.

Worth noting for this clone: The antigen is undetermined.

The chain links TRBV5-5 to TRBJ2-7; D is undetermined. The TCR was taken from a woman aged 30 to 39 in good health. The source material was memory CD4+ T cells sorted from blood. Subset denoted: CD45RA-negative fraction. DNA for the CDR3: TGTGCCAGCAGCTTGGGGCCGTTTTACGAGCAGTACTTC. It translates to CASSLGPFYEQYF.